One sample yielded the 27 T cell receptor beta chains listed below, sequenced in a study of cytomegalovirus exposure and HLA in healthy donors. This PCR relied on a set of 60 Vbeta primers and 13 Jbeta primers. The data were produced by immunoSEQ multiplex PCR, yet TCRdb's version contains in-frame clones alone and is incomplete. The sample has over 200,000 clones; 65% to 75% are singletons. The specimen sequenced was PBMCs. These receptors were collected from a woman under 40 in good health and CMV-seronegative.

The chain recombines TRBV10-3 with TRBJ1-2; D is perhaps TRBD1 (5 bases). Trimming removed 6 bases at V and 4 bases at J, with 12 bases between. The length of the CDR3 is 13 residues. CDR1 ENHRY and CDR2 SYGVKD come from the germline V gene. The DNA for the CDR3 is TGTGCCATCAGGGTACAGGCTCCCTATGGCTACACCTTC. Its translation: CAIRVQAPYGYTF.

The chain is built from TRBV5-4 and TRBJ2-1; D is uncertain. Germline-derived CDR1 and CDR2 are SGHNT and YYREEE (reference sequence). V dropped 2 bases and J dropped 4 bases, with 10 bases sitting between them. The length of the CDR3 is 14 residues. Here the CDR3 reads CASSFLAAYNEQFF. In DNA form, the CDR3 reads TGTGCCAGCAGCTTTTTGGCGGCGTACAATGAGCAGTTCTTC.

The chain combines TRBV30 with TRBJ2-3; possible D gene TRBD1, 7 bases. In germline, CDR1 is GTSNPN, CDR2 SVGIG (reference sequence). Trimming took off 4 bases at V and 2 bases at J, with 13 bases between the two ends. The CDR3 is made up of 14 amino acids. CDR3 in DNA: TGTGCCTGGACTCGGGGGACAGACACAGATACGCAGTATTTT. As protein: CAWTRGTDTDTQYF.

This clone has more than one count but fewer than ten. The V gene is TRBV27, the J gene TRBJ1-4, with 7 nucleotides matching TRBD1. J lost 8 bases, V lost 6 bases, and 12 bases had no gene match. Germline CDR1 and CDR2: MNHEY and SMNVEV (reference sequence). This CDR3 comprises 15 residues. In DNA, the CDR3 is TGTGCCAGCAGCCCCACGACAGGGATGGGGGAAAAACTGTTTTTT. It yields the protein CASSPTTGMGEKLFF.

CDR3 in amino acids: CASSLDTSSSYNEQFF. Here the CDR3 DNA reads TGTGCCAGCAGCCTGGATACTAGTTCCTCCTACAATGAGCAGTTCTTC. The V call is TRBV7-9, the J call TRBJ2-1, with D possibly TRBD2 on 5 matching bases. The length of the CDR3 is 16 residues. Germline CDR1 is SEHNR and CDR2 is FQNEAQ (reference sequence). Trimming pared 5 bases from V and 0 bases from J, leaving 14 bases between.

This chain joins TRBV19 and TRBJ1-1, with TRBD1 identical over 7 bases. Germline V gives CDR1 LNHDA, CDR2 SQIVND (reference sequence). There are 14 residues in the CDR3. The J segment lost 0 bases and the V segment lost 7 bases, leaving 5 bases of the junction unmatched. DNA of the CDR3: TGTGCCAGTAACGAAGGGGGCCTGAACACTGAAGCTTTCTTT. It is translated as CASNEGGLNTEAFF.

The rearrangement joins TRBV19 to TRBJ2-1; 9 bases are a match to TRBD2. V trimming: 4 bases; J trimming: 7 bases; junction bases outside the gene matches: 17. The germline CDR1 and CDR2 sequences are LNHDA and SQIVND (reference sequence). This CDR3 region has 18 residues. The CDR3: CASSRIGRLAGNMNEQFF. CDR3 DNA: TGTGCCAGTAGTAGAATAGGTCGGCTAGCGGGAAATATGAATGAGCAGTTCTTC.

V gene TRBV7-2 combines with J gene TRBJ1-1; D perhaps matches TRBD1 (6 bases). CDR1 and CDR2 from the germline V gene are SGHTA and FQGNSA. V lost 5 bases and J 0 bases, leaving 10 bases between the germline ends. This CDR3 is built from 14 residues. This CDR3 is CASSAQGLNTEAFF. The CDR3 DNA sequence: TGTGCCAGCAGCGCTCAGGGGTTGAACACTGAAGCTTTCTTT.

The J gene is TRBJ2-3, the V gene TRBV19; D perhaps matches TRBD2 (5 bases). Per germline, CDR1 LNHDA and CDR2 SQIVND (reference sequence). V dropped 1 base and J dropped 4 bases, with 12 bases sitting between them. The CDR3 is made up of 15 amino acids. The CDR3 DNA is TGTGCCAGTAGTATAGTAGTTAGCGAATCAGATACGCAGTATTTT. Translation: CASSIVVSESDTQYF.

This clone has only a few counts. This chain uses TRBV5-6 with TRBJ1-2; D possibly corresponds to TRBD1 (6 bases). There are 15 residues in the CDR3. Trimming pared 5 bases from V and 1 base from J, leaving 15 bases between. Germline V CDR1 and CDR2: SGHDT, YYEEEE. The CDR3 DNA reads TGTGCCAGCAGGGGGAGGGGGAACATTAACTATGGCTACACCTTC. Translated, it gives CASRGRGNINYGYTF.

Here the CDR3 reads CASGDRVMNTGELFF. CDR3 DNA: TGTGCTAGTGGCGACAGGGTGATGAACACCGGGGAGCTGTTTTTT. The chain carries TRBV12-5 and TRBJ2-2; 7 bases are shared with TRBD1. Germline values: CDR1 LGHNT, CDR2 FRNRAP. V was pared by 6 bases and J by 1 base, with 5 bases of the junction left unmatched. The CDR3 loop spans 15 amino acids.

The J gene is TRBJ2-5, the V gene TRBV6-1; maybe TRBD1 (5 bases). V was shortened by 4 bases and J by 7 bases, with 16 bases between the two germline ends. Germline V gene data show CDR1 as MNHNS and CDR2 as SASEGT. This CDR3 spans 14 amino acids. The CDR3 nucleotides read TGTGCCAGCAGTGTATCAAGGGTGGGGCGGACCCAGTACTTC. The encoded protein is CASSVSRVGRTQYF.

The chain couples TRBV10-2 to TRBJ1-3, with a weak D call TRBD1 (5 bases). V lost 2 bases and J 3 bases, leaving 5 bases between the germline ends. Germline values: CDR1 WSHSY, CDR2 SAAADI. The CDR3 extends over 13 amino acids. Here the CDR3 reads CASSEDSGNTIYF. CDR3 sequence (DNA): TGCGCCAGCAGTGAGGACAGTGGAAACACCATATATTTT.

The gene calls are TRBV29-1 and TRBJ2-5; D may be TRBD2 (6 bases). The J call is in doubt because the DNA end fits TRBJ2-7 better. CDR1 is SQVTM, CDR2 ANQGSEA, per germline. The CDR3 totals 16 residues. The CDR3 sequence: CSVEDLEGGGSGEQYF. The DNA for the CDR3 is TGCAGCGTTGAAGATCTTGAGGGAGGAGGTTCAGGCGAGCAGTACTTC.

This sequence joins TRBV7-9 and TRBJ1-2; 10 bases line up with TRBD1. The CDR3 runs 16 residues. Germline V CDR1 and CDR2: SEHNR, FQNEAQ (reference sequence). Germline trimming cut 3 bases from V and 3 bases from J; bases unmatched to any gene: 7. In DNA, the CDR3 is TGTGCCAGCAGCTTGGGAATCGGGACAGGGGACTATGGCTACACCTTC. Protein sequence: CASSLGIGTGDYGYTF.

The CDR3 here is CASSEVRGENSPLHF. The CDR3 DNA is TGTGCCAGCAGTGAAGTCCGGGGGGAGAATTCACCCCTCCACTTT. The chain links TRBV2 to TRBJ1-6; TRBD1 is a possible D gene (5 bases). This CDR3 has 15 amino acids. Germline CDR1 is SNHLY and CDR2 is FYNNEI. The ends were cut back, 1 base at V and 7 bases at J, with 11 bases in the middle.

The J gene is TRBJ1-6, the V gene TRBV5-1; the match to TRBD1 covers 9 bases. V dropped 4 bases and J dropped 10; count of bases not matched to a gene: 12. The V gene's germline CDR1 is SGHRS and CDR2 YFSETQ. The CDR3 is 16 residues long. DNA for the CDR3: TGCGCCAGCAGCCTACAGGGGGCCACCATCGGGTCACCCCTCCACTTT. Its translation is CASSLQGATIGSPLHF.

About this clone itself: One junction end disagrees with the germline gene, perhaps due to a read error. The chain is built from TRBV7-7 and TRBJ2-7; D gene unclear. CDR1 SSHAT and CDR2 FNYEAQ come from the germline V gene (reference sequence). This CDR3 is 14 amino acids long. The DNA for the CDR3 is TGTGCTAGCAGCGTCGACGCAGGCCTGGGCGAGCAGTACTTC. This translates into CASSVDAGLGEQYF.

The chain has TRBV5-4 and TRBJ2-5; tentatively, D is TRBD1 (7 bases). With the DNA end fitting TRBJ2-7 better, the J assignment may be wrong. CDR3 length: 18 amino acids. Per germline, CDR1 SGHNT and CDR2 YYREEE (reference sequence). The CDR3 loop reads CASTADRKPFGSSYEQYF. The CDR3 coding sequence is TGTGCCAGCACCGCGGACAGGAAACCGTTCGGGAGTTCCTACGAGCAGTACTTC.

The chain has TRBV2 and TRBJ1-1; 11 bases map to TRBD1. Looked up from germline, CDR1 is SNHLY and CDR2 is FYNNEI. V lost 1 base, J lost 6 bases, and 7 bases stayed unmatched. This CDR3 has 16 residues. The CDR3 nucleotides are TGTGCCAGCAGTGAAGAAAGGGACAGGGGGGTGGCTGAAGCTTTCTTT. Its protein is CASSEERDRGVAEAFF. Variable domain in full (rest from reference TRBV2 and TRBJ1-1): EPEVTQTPSHQVTQMGQEVILRCVPISNHLYFYWYRQILGQKVEFLVSFYNNEISEKSEIFDDQFSVERPDGSNFTLKIRSTKLEDSAMYFCASSEERDRGVAEAFFGQGTRLTVV.

This rearrangement joins TRBV2 to TRBJ2-1; TRBD2 aligns across 11 bases. V dropped 1 base and J dropped 11; count of bases not matched to a gene: 1. The CDR3 runs 13 residues. The germline V gene has CDR1 SNHLY and CDR2 FYNNEI. This CDR3 reads CASSEGLAGKQFF. DNA for the CDR3: TGTGCCAGCAGTGAAGGACTAGCGGGGAAGCAGTTCTTC.

V and J are TRBV13 and TRBJ1-6, with D perhaps matching TRBD1 (6 bases). V was pared by 5 bases and J by 1 base, with 15 bases between. Germline lookup yields CDR1 PRHDT and CDR2 FYEKMQ (reference sequence). This CDR3 spans 17 amino acids. This CDR3 is CASSTAGVGSYNSPLHF. The CDR3 DNA follows: TGTGCCAGCAGCACAGCAGGGGTAGGATCCTATAATTCACCCCTCCACTTT.

The gene calls are TRBV19 and TRBJ1-1; perhaps TRBD1 as D (6 bases). The CDR3 runs to 14 residues. CDR1 and CDR2 (germline): LNHDA, SQIVND (reference sequence). V lost 7 bases to trimming and J lost 1 base, with 13 bases between them. The CDR3 sequence is CASNAGAGNTEAFF. The CDR3 region has the DNA TGTGCCAGTAATGCAGGGGCGGGGAACACTGAAGCTTTCTTT.

This rearrangement joins TRBV11-3 to TRBJ2-1; 12 bases are shared with TRBD2. CDR1 and CDR2 from the germline V gene are SGHNT and YENEEA. CDR3 length equals 16 residues. Trimming took 2 bases from V and 7 from J; bases not matched to a gene: 6. CDR3 sequence reads: CASSLLAGGRGNEQFF. The CDR3 region has the DNA TGTGCCAGCAGCTTACTAGCGGGGGGGCGGGGGAATGAGCAGTTCTTC. The full variable domain, in which reference TRBV11-3 and TRBJ2-1 provide the parts outside the CDR3, is EAGVVQSPRYKIIEKKQPVAFWCNPISGHNTLYWYLQNLGQGPELLIRYENEEAVDDSQLPKDRFSAERLKGVDSTLKIQPAELGDSAVYLCASSLLAGGRGNEQFFGPGTRLTVL.

The CDR3 here is CASSYKGGTYEQYF. For the CDR3, the DNA is TGTGCCAGCAGTTACAAGGGGGGGACCTACGAGCAGTACTTC. The rearrangement joins TRBV6-5 to TRBJ2-7; a weak D match, TRBD2 (7 bases). V dropped 2 bases and J dropped 2 bases, with 10 bases sitting between them. Germline V CDR1 and CDR2: MNHEY, SVGAGI. The CDR3 covers 14 residues.

The chain couples TRBV6-1 to TRBJ2-7; 9 positions agree with TRBD2. The CDR3 is made up of 15 amino acids. Per the germline V gene, CDR1 is MNHNS and CDR2 is SASEGT. J gave up 4 bases and V 8 bases, and 12 bases lay outside the gene matches. The CDR3 nucleotides read TGTGCCAGCCGCCGCCCCGGGACTAGCCTATACGAGCAGTACTTC. It translates to CASRRPGTSLYEQYF.

CDR3 in DNA: TGTGCCAGCAGCTTACAGGGGTTGGGTGAAGCTTTCTTT. The encoded protein is CASSLQGLGEAFF. The chain employs TRBV2 and TRBJ1-1; TRBD1 matches 7 bases. CDR1 and CDR2 (germline): SNHLY, FYNNEI. The trim removed 6 bases at V and 7 bases at J, leaving 8 bases unmatched. This CDR3 is 13 amino acids long.